This T cell receptor (beta chain) was profiled in a study of blood T cell repertoires in COVID-19. Background on the study: From T cells, B-cell-depleted T cells, or PBMCs came the material, which was cDNA or gDNA.

The table came from immunoSEQ multiplex PCR; TCRdb's copy has only in-frame clones and leaves some out. Here the sample spans about 280,000 clones, around 83% being singletons. Participants had their cohort set by participant-reported clinical history. The sequenced material came from PBMCs or T cells enriched from blood (not recorded which). The receptor was derived from a man aged 35 to 55 who had been exposed to COVID-19.

Here the CDR3 reads CATTGFGIYEQYF. CDR3 DNA: TGTGCCACCACAGGGTTTGGGATCTACGAGCAGTACTTC. This chain uses TRBV24-1 with TRBJ2-7, with D possibly matching TRBD1 (5 bases). In germline, CDR1 is KGHDR, CDR2 SFDVKD. V dropped 8 bases and J dropped 3 bases, with 13 bases sitting between them. The length of the CDR3 is 13 residues.